This T cell receptor beta chain was retrieved from a study of monozygotic twins with inflammatory bowel disease. The CDR3 runs 16 residues. Germline V CDR1 and CDR2: SGHAT, FQNNGV. cDNA for each sample came from eight separate reactions. Both TCRalpha and TCRbeta cDNA were subjected to two nested PCRs lasting about 15 and 9 cycles. Reanalyzing the 5' RACE reads, TCRdb keeps one entry per CDR3 protein, without DNA. The sample totals about 160,000 distinct CDR3 sequences. Whole-blood total RNA was extracted without T cell sorting. The sequencing input was blood. This sequence originates from a human donor with ulcerative colitis or Crohn's disease, or a healthy co-twin of an affected twin (not recorded which). The chain couples TRBV11-2 to TRBJ1-1; the D call of TRBD1 rests on TCRdb alone, since no DNA is present to check it. The chain's CDR3 is CASSLAAGTENTEAFF.